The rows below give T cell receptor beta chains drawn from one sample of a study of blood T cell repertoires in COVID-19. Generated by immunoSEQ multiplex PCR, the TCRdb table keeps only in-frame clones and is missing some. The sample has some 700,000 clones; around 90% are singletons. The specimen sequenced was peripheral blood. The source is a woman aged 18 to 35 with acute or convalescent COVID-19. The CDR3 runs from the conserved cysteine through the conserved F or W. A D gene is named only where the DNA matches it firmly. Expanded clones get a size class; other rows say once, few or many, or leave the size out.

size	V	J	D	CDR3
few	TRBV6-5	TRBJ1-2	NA	CASSYARNYGYTF
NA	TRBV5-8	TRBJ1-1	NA	CASSFSWGGRDTEAFF
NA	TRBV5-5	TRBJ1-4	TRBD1	CASSGTDEKLFF
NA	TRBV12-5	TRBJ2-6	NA	CASGPQGGIPGANVLTF
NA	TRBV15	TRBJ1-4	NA	CATSGWNEKLFF
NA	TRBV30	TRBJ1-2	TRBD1	CAWSHRGRGLHGYTF
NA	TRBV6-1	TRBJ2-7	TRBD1	CASSEDAGTGNHEQYF
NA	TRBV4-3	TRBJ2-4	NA	CASSQDWRADIQYF
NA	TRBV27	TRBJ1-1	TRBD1	CASSGGTVGNTEAFF
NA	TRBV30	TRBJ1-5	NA	CAWSVRDNQPQHF
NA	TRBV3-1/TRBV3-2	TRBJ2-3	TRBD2	CASSRTSGSPSTDTQYF
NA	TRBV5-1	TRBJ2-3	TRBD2	CASSGRGGVWDTQYF
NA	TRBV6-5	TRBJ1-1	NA	CASTEGRGPHTEAFF
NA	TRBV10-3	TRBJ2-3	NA	CAISARASTDTQYF
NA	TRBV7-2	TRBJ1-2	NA	CASSPGLIRGYGYTF